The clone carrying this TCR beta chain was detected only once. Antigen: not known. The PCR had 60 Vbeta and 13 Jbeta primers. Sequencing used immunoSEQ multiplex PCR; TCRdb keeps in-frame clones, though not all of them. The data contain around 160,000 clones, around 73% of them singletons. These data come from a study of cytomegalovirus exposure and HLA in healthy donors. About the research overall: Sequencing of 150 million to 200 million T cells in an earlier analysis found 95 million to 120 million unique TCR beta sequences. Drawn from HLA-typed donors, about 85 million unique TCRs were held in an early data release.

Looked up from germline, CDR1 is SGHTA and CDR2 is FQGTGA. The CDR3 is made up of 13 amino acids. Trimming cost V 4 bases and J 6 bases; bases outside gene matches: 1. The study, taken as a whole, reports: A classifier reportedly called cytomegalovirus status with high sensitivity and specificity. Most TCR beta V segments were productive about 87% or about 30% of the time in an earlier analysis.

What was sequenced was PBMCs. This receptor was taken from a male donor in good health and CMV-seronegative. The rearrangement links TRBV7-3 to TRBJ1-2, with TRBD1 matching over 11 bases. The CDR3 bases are TGTGCCAGCAGCTGGACAGGGGGCGATGGCTACACCTTC. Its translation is CASSWTGGDGYTF.